The clone carrying this T cell receptor beta chain was recorded many times. Its antigen is as yet unknown. The data derive from a study of T cell repertoires in cytomegalovirus infection. Trimming cost V 2 bases and J 1 base; bases outside gene matches: 6. The CDR3 consists of 16 residues. Germline lookup yields CDR1 SGHTA and CDR2 FQGNSA. TCRdb re-derived calls from the reads in MiXCR, one entry per CDR3 protein. The repertoire has around 300,000 distinct CDR3 sequences, about 20% of them found once; the top ten carry roughly a fifth. Material: cultured PBMCs, obtained from culture after CMV antigen stimulation. The chain joins TRBV7-2 to TRBJ2-3; TRBD2 matches 7 bases. The sequence was collected from a human donor in good health (CMV status not recorded). Some clones in this sample may be carry-over from other donors' samples. Here the CDR3 DNA reads TGTGCCAGCAGCTTAATGGCGGGAGTTGGCACAGATACGCAGTATTTT. Residues: CASSLMAGVGTDTQYF.